This is a list of T cell receptor beta chains from one sample in a study of shared clonotypes between healthy human individuals. Profiling relied on immunoSEQ multiplex PCR, and the TCRdb table lists in-frame clones only, not all of them. The table includes some 2,400,000 clones, 95% detected once. Sequences were obtained from naive CD4+ T cells sorted from blood. The receptors stem from a man aged 18 to 29 in good health. The CDR3 runs from the conserved cysteine through the conserved F or W. The D gene is left open where the match is weak. Only some rows state a clone size, as once, few, many or a class for expanded clones.

.	TRBV6-6	.	TRBJ1-1	CASSSQEAFF	TGTGCCAGCAGTTCCCAAGAAGCTTTCTTT
.	TRBV7-6	.	TRBJ1-5	CASSIGGQPNQPQHF	TGTGCCAGCAGCATTGGGGGTCAGCCCAATCAGCCCCAGCATTTT
.	TRBV18	.	TRBJ1-6	CASSRSGTDNSPLHF	TGTGCCAGCTCACGATCCGGGACGGACAATTCACCCCTCCACTTT
.	TRBV14	.	TRBJ1-4	CASSHTNEKLFF	TGTGCCAGCAGCCATACTAATGAAAAACTGTTTTTT
once	TRBV18	TRBD1	TRBJ1-2	CASSPGQGSVDGYTF	TGTGCCAGCTCACCGGGACAGGGGTCCGTCGATGGCTACACCTTC
.	TRBV6-5	.	TRBJ2-7	CASREGLLSYF	TGTGCCAGCAGAGAAGGACTGCTCTCGTACTTC
.	TRBV6-6	.	TRBJ2-5	CASSYPEVGETQYF	TGTGCCAGCAGTTACCCCGAGGTGGGAGAGACCCAGTACTTC
.	TRBV4-1	TRBD1	TRBJ1-2	CASSEGTVYGYTF	TGCGCCAGCAGCGAAGGGACAGTCTATGGCTACACCTTC
once	TRBV7-9	.	TRBJ1-4	CASSHRDLTKLFF	TGTGCCAGCAGCCATCGGGACCTCACTAAACTGTTTTTT
.	TRBV11-1	.	TRBJ1-5	CASSPGASNQPQHF	TGTGCCAGCAGCCCTGGGGCAAGCAATCAGCCCCAGCATTTT
.	TRBV7-8	TRBD1	TRBJ2-7	CASSLTGTTYEQYF	TGTGCCAGCAGCTTGACAGGGACAACCTACGAGCAGTACTTC
.	TRBV18	.	TRBJ2-7	CASSPGRRTYEQYF	TGTGCCAGCTCACCGGGACGGCGGACCTACGAGCAGTACTTC
.	TRBV28	TRBD1	TRBJ1-5	CASSQIQGKWGYSNQPQHF	TGTGCCAGCAGTCAGATACAGGGGAAGTGGGGCTATAGCAATCAGCCCCAGCATTTT